This passage covers 14 T cell receptor beta chains from one sample sequenced in a study of OX40 agonist ivuxolimab in advanced cancers. Produced via immunoSEQ multiplex PCR; TCRdb's table is partial and in-frame only. The profile covers some 60,000 clones, with 86% appearing a single time and 3.9% taken by the ten largest. This specimen consisted of CD4+ or CD8+ T cells sorted from blood, obtained in a trial of the OX40 agonist ivuxolimab. These receptors were taken from an adult with an advanced solid tumor such as melanoma, head and neck, liver or kidney cancer.

The gene calls are TRBV5-4 and TRBJ2-1; D is unresolved. Between the trimmed V and J ends, which lost 2 bases and 3 bases, there was a span of 0 bases. This CDR3 has 11 amino acids. In germline, CDR1 is SGHNT, CDR2 YYREEE (reference sequence). The chain's CDR3 is CASSFYNEQFF. The CDR3 region has the DNA TGTGCCAGCAGCTTCTACAATGAGCAGTTCTTC.

A single count supports this clone. The CDR3 nucleotides read TGTGCCAGTAGTTCCTCTGGGACAGGGTATATCTATGGCTACACCTTC. The encoded protein is CASSSSGTGYIYGYTF. The gene calls are TRBV19 and TRBJ1-2; TRBD1 matches at 9 bases. Germline V gene data show CDR1 as LNHDA and CDR2 as SQIVND (reference sequence). The junction had 11 bases not matched to a gene; V was cut back by 5 bases and J by 4 bases. This CDR3 is built from 16 residues.

This clone appeared once. The chain carries TRBV6-5 and TRBJ1-2; D uncertain. The CDR3 runs 12 residues. The V and J ends lost 0 bases and 8 bases respectively, with 7 bases between them. CDR1 MNHEY and CDR2 SVGAGI come from the germline V gene. The CDR3 reads CASSYSLRGYTF. CDR3 sequence (DNA): TGTGCCAGCAGTTACTCTCTTCGGGGCTACACCTTC.

The V call is TRBV5-1, the J call TRBJ2-7; no reliable D call. Trimming left V 4 bases short and J 7 bases short, with 21 bases between. Germline V CDR1 and CDR2: SGHRS, YFSETQ. The CDR3 is 15 residues long. CDR3: CASSLLPDRAREQYF. CDR3 bases: TGCGCCAGCAGCCTTCTCCCGGACCGCGCTCGGGAGCAGTACTTC.

The rearrangement joins TRBV15 to TRBJ2-5, with 8 positions matching TRBD2. Trimming cost V 0 bases and J 4 bases; bases outside gene matches: 7. CDR3 length: 16 amino acids. CDR1 and CDR2 (germline): LNHNV, YYDKDF (reference sequence). CDR3 sequence reads: CATSREGAGAGETQYF. The CDR3 DNA reads TGTGCCACCAGCAGAGAGGGAGCGGGGGCTGGAGAGACCCAGTACTTC. The complete variable domain, with remaining parts taken from reference TRBV15 and TRBJ2-5, reads DAMVIQNPRYQVTQFGKPVTLSCSQTLNHNVMYWYQQKSSQAPKLLFHYYDKDFNNEADTPDNFQSRRPNTSFCFLDIRSPGLGDTAMYLCATSREGAGAGETQYFGPGTRLLVL.

The gene calls are TRBV7-2 and TRBJ1-2; D unresolved. Germline CDR1 and CDR2: SGHTA and FQGNSA. Between the trimmed V and J ends, which lost 4 bases and 1 base, there was a span of 13 bases. The CDR3 extends over 15 amino acids. CDR3 nucleotide sequence: TGTGCCAGCAGCTCCACACCAAATCTTAACTATGGCTACACCTTC. It specifies CASSSTPNLNYGYTF.

The chain recombines TRBV5-1 with TRBJ1-6; unclear D gene. Trimming stripped 2 bases from V and 7 bases from J, with 7 bases between. The germline V gene encodes CDR1 SGHRS and CDR2 YFSETQ. The CDR3 consists of 13 residues. The CDR3 bases are TGCGCCAGCAGCTTCGGAGGGAATTCACCCCTCCACTTT. Translation gives CASSFGGNSPLHF.

The chain carries TRBV5-1 and TRBJ1-4; possible D gene TRBD1, 6 bases. Trimming stripped 4 bases from V and 8 bases from J, with 9 bases between. Germline V CDR1 and CDR2: SGHRS, YFSETQ. The length of the CDR3 is 12 residues. As DNA, the CDR3 is TGCGCCAGCAGCGTGGACAGAGAAAAACTGTTTTTT. Protein: CASSVDREKLFF.

The chain joins TRBV7-2 to TRBJ2-1, with TRBD2 identical over 7 bases. The length of the CDR3 is 15 residues. V shed 3 bases and J 7 bases; nucleotides not matched to a gene: 9. Germline-derived CDR1 and CDR2 are SGHTA and FQGNSA. The CDR3 protein is CASSLGAGKFNEQFF. The CDR3 DNA reads as TGTGCCAGCAGCTTGGGAGCGGGGAAGTTTAATGAGCAGTTCTTC.

The V call is TRBV6-6, the J call TRBJ2-7, with TRBD1 as a possible D gene (5 bases). Trimming stripped 5 bases from V and 3 bases from J, with 20 bases between. This CDR3 region has 16 residues. From germline, CDR1 is MNHNY and CDR2 SVGAGI (reference sequence). CDR3 in amino acids: CASSPRTTLRGYEQYF. DNA of the CDR3: TGTGCCAGCAGTCCCCGGACAACCCTCCGAGGCTACGAGCAGTACTTC.

The gene calls are TRBV5-4 and TRBJ2-2; D could derive from TRBD1 or TRBD2 (5 bases each). This CDR3 is 15 amino acids long. Deletions cut 3 bases from V and 2 bases from J, with 11 bases between. The germline V gene encodes CDR1 SGHNT and CDR2 YYREEE (reference sequence). The CDR3 protein is CASSSGTVNTGELFF. The CDR3 DNA sequence: TGTGCCAGCAGCTCTGGGACGGTAAACACCGGGGAGCTGTTTTTT.

The J gene is TRBJ2-2, the V gene TRBV19, with 9 bases identical to TRBD2. Germline CDR1 reads LNHDA; CDR2 reads SQIVND (reference sequence). This CDR3 spans 19 amino acids. Trimming cost V 5 bases and J 5 bases; bases outside gene matches: 18. The CDR3 bases are TGTGCCAGTAGTCCCCGTTTGTGGCGGGGGGGCGATCGGACCGGGGAGCTGTTTTTT. It translates to CASSPRLWRGGDRTGELFF. Full variable domain (rest looked up from reference TRBV19 and TRBJ2-2): DGGITQSPKYLFRKEGQNVTLSCEQNLNHDAMYWYRQDPGQGLRLIYYSQIVNDFQKGDIAEGYSVSREKKESFPLTVTSAQKNPTAFYLCASSPRLWRGGDRTGELFFGEGSRLTVL.

V and J are TRBV6-7 and TRBJ2-7, with 7 bases identical to TRBD1. TRBV6-7 falls under the ORF class, with uncertain function. V lost 0 bases and J lost 5; bases outside the gene matches: 13. This CDR3 spans 17 amino acids. The CDR3, as DNA: TGTGCCAGCAGTTACTCGGGGATCGACAGGGCACCCCACGAGCAGTACTTC. Translated: CASSYSGIDRAPHEQYF.

This chain connects TRBV6-6 to TRBJ1-2; D not certain. The germline V gene encodes CDR1 MNHNY and CDR2 SVGAGI (reference sequence). CDR3 length: 12 residues. Trimming left V 4 bases short and J 6 bases short, with 9 bases between. The CDR3 loop is CASSSSPDGYTF. CDR3 sequence (DNA): TGTGCCAGCAGTTCATCTCCGGATGGCTACACCTTC.